This T cell receptor (beta chain) is from a study of shared clonotypes between healthy human individuals. General study points: Compared with clonotypes that all four donors shared, non-shared clonotypes had lower generation probabilities. Generally, estimated richness proved larger in naive subsets than it did in memory subsets. With few donors, the genetic and exposure-history diversity represented was limited.

Note on this clone: Its matching antigen is unknown.

Germline CDR1 SNHLY, CDR2 FYNNEI. With 6 bases clipped from V and 5 bases from J, the junction kept 9 bases outside the gene matches. The CDR3 is 16 amino acids. In the authors' workflow: Owing to the provision of junction-only sequences devoid of quality scores by immunoSEQ, filtering differed. Data came from immunoSEQ multiplex PCR; TCRdb stores just in-frame clones and leaves some out. Clone size and the V and J calls come from that table; the DNA yielded D and trimming. The sample lists some 650,000 clones; about 96% were seen once. The sample consisted of naive CD4+ T cells sorted from blood. Subset given: CD45RA+ positively selected. The J gene is TRBJ2-2, the V gene TRBV2; 10 bases map to TRBD2. This clonotype was obtained from a woman aged 25 to 45 in good health. The CDR3 protein is CASRNQREGRTGELFF. As DNA, the CDR3 is TGTGCCAGCAGGAATCAGCGGGAGGGCCGGACCGGGGAGCTGTTTTTT.